The next 16 T cell receptor beta chains were all read from a single sample in a study of identifying expanded T cells in peripheral blood. Clones were read by immunoSEQ multiplex PCR, and TCRdb kept only the in-frame ones, dropping some. In the table there are roughly 63,000 clones, around four fifths of which are singletons. The sequenced material came from blood. The receptors were sampled from a person between 18 and 75 years old in good health.

The rearrangement links TRBV14 to TRBJ2-5; a possible D gene is TRBD2 (5 bases). Trimming stripped 5 bases from V and 2 bases from J, with 12 bases between. This CDR3 region has 14 residues. Germline V gene lookup returns CDR1 SGHDN and CDR2 FVKESK. The CDR3 loop is CASSYGSGQETQYF. Written as DNA, the CDR3 is TGTGCCAGCAGCTATGGGAGTGGTCAAGAGACCCAGTACTTC.

The V gene is TRBV28, the J gene TRBJ1-5; the D is unclear. CDR3 length equals 13 residues. V lost 6 bases and J lost 4, with 10 bases in between. In germline, CDR1 is MDHEN, CDR2 SYDVKM. The CDR3 nucleotides read TGTGCCAGCAGGAAACAGCGTAATCAGCCCCAGCATTTT. Translated: CASRKQRNQPQHF. Supplemented by reference TRBV28 and TRBJ1-5, the full variable domain reads DVKVTQSSRYLVKRTGEKVFLECVQDMDHENMFWYRQDPGLGLRLIYFSYDVKMKEKGDIPEGYSVSREKKERFSLILESASTNQTSMYLCASRKQRNQPQHFGDGTRLSIL.

The CDR3 reads CSVERGRKGEQYF. CDR3 coding DNA: TGCAGCGTTGAACGCGGGAGGAAGGGCGAGCAGTACTTC. The chain couples TRBV29-1 to TRBJ2-7; TRBD2 matches at 8 bases. From germline, CDR1 is SQVTM and CDR2 ANQGSEA. The CDR3 consists of 13 residues. V shed 2 bases and J 6 bases; nucleotides not matched to a gene: 6.

This clone was seen just once. The rearrangement links TRBV19 to TRBJ1-1, with 7 bases lining up with TRBD1. The length of the CDR3 is 16 residues. V shed 5 bases and J 0 bases; nucleotides not matched to a gene: 9. The germline gives CDR1 LNHDA, CDR2 SQIVND (reference sequence). The CDR3 protein is CASSRERGGMNTEAFF. The CDR3 DNA sequence: TGTGCCAGTAGTCGGGAGCGAGGGGGCATGAACACTGAAGCTTTCTTT.

The J gene is TRBJ2-7, the V gene TRBV27, with D perhaps matching TRBD1 (5 bases). The CDR3 is made up of 14 amino acids. Trimming took 0 bases from V and 3 from J, leaving 9 bases between them. Germline lookup yields CDR1 MNHEY and CDR2 SMNVEV (reference sequence). The CDR3 loop is CASSLSKGFYEQYF. Here the CDR3 DNA reads TGTGCCAGCAGTTTATCAAAGGGGTTCTACGAGCAGTACTTC.

The chain joins TRBV9 to TRBJ2-5; either TRBD1 or TRBD2 may fit D (5 bases each). Trimming pared 0 bases from V and 2 bases from J, leaving 11 bases between. This CDR3 spans 15 amino acids. Looked up from germline, CDR1 is SGDLS and CDR2 is YYNGEE. CDR3 protein: CASSVGIREQETQYF. For the CDR3, the DNA is TGTGCCAGCAGCGTAGGGATCAGGGAGCAAGAGACCCAGTACTTC.

This rearrangement joins TRBV18 to TRBJ1-3; the match to TRBD1 covers 8 bases. This CDR3 is 14 amino acids long. CDR1 KGHSH and CDR2 LQKENI come from the germline V gene. J gave up 2 bases and V 4 bases, and 1 base lay outside the gene matches. In DNA, the CDR3 is TGTGCCAGCTCACAACAGGGGGCTGGAAACACCATATATTTT. Translated: CASSQQGAGNTIYF.

V usage is TRBV7-6 and J usage is TRBJ2-7, with D perhaps matching TRBD1 or TRBD2 (5 bases each). This CDR3 spans 14 amino acids. Germline V lookup: CDR1 SGHVS, CDR2 FNYEAQ. V gave up 3 bases and J gave up 1 base, with 10 bases separating them. The CDR3 spells CASSLGTGSYEQYF. The CDR3 DNA sequence: TGTGCCAGCAGCTTGGGGACGGGTTCCTACGAGCAGTACTTC.

The gene calls are TRBV27 and TRBJ2-3; 14 bases align to TRBD2. Per germline, CDR1 MNHEY and CDR2 SMNVEV (reference sequence). Unmatched junction bases numbered 10, after V lost 4 bases and J lost 1 base. The CDR3 is 19 residues long. CDR3 DNA sequence: TGTGCCAGCAGTTCTCTCGGGACTAGCGGGAGCCGAGGCACAGATACGCAGTATTTT. This translates into CASSSLGTSGSRGTDTQYF.

V and J are TRBV29-1 and TRBJ1-2; D is undetermined. Germline V gives CDR1 SQVTM, CDR2 ANQGSEA. The V and J ends lost 0 bases and 7 bases respectively, with 12 bases between them. The CDR3 sequence is 13 residues long. The CDR3 region is CSVEEPGRSGYTF. The CDR3, as DNA: TGCAGCGTTGAAGAACCGGGGAGGAGTGGCTACACCTTC.

V and J are TRBV4-1 and TRBJ2-1, with TRBD2 identical over 11 bases. Looked up from germline, CDR1 is MGHRA and CDR2 is YSYEKL. The CDR3 totals 15 residues. With V trimmed by 6 bases and J by 4 bases, 5 bases remained unmatched. The DNA for the CDR3 is TGCGCCAGCAGGCTAACTAGCGGGAGTTACAATGAGCAGTTCTTC. Its protein product is CASRLTSGSYNEQFF.

The genes are TRBV6-1 and TRBJ2-1; D perhaps matches TRBD1 (7 bases). CDR3 length: 13 residues. Looked up from germline, CDR1 is MNHNS and CDR2 is SASEGT. Deletions cut 11 bases from V and 8 bases from J, with 19 bases between. The CDR3 DNA is TGTGCCGCCAGGGGGGCTTTTAGCGATGAGCAGTTCTTC. The encoded protein is CAARGAFSDEQFF.

The V gene is TRBV7-9, the J gene TRBJ1-1; perhaps TRBD1 as D (5 bases). Trimming pared 2 bases from V and 1 base from J, leaving 8 bases between. The CDR3 sequence is 14 residues long. Germline loops: CDR1 SEHNR, CDR2 FQNEAQ (reference sequence). As DNA, the CDR3 is TGTGCCAGCAGCTTAACAGGAAAGAACACTGAAGCTTTCTTT. Its protein is CASSLTGKNTEAFF.

V is TRBV7-8 and J is TRBJ2-5; no reliable D call. V lost 3 bases and J 2 bases, leaving 7 bases between the germline ends. Germline CDR1 is SGHVS and CDR2 is FQNEAQ. The CDR3 is made up of 13 amino acids. CDR3 sequence (DNA): TGTGCCAGCAGCTTGGGTAGACAAGAGACCCAGTACTTC. Its translation: CASSLGRQETQYF.

J is TRBJ2-3 and V is TRBV7-2; tentatively, D is TRBD2 (5 bases). Deletions cut 2 bases from V and 3 bases from J, with 12 bases between. Germline values: CDR1 SGHTA, CDR2 FQGNSA. The CDR3 contains 15 residues. The CDR3 reads CASSLKETGTDTQYF. The CDR3 DNA follows: TGTGCCAGCAGCTTAAAAGAGACGGGGACAGATACGCAGTATTTT.

The V gene is TRBV6-1, the J gene TRBJ1-1; 7 bases line up with TRBD1. Trimming took 6 bases from V and 7 from J; bases not matched to a gene: 8. Germline lookup yields CDR1 MNHNS and CDR2 SASEGT. The CDR3 loop spans 13 amino acids. The CDR3 DNA reads TGTGCCAGCAGGGAGGGGGCGCAACATGAAGCTTTCTTT. This encodes CASREGAQHEAFF.